The text below deals with one T cell receptor (beta chain). As for treatment: oral pan-JAK inhibitor, 5-10 mg twice daily. The germline CDR1 and CDR2 sequences are MNHEY and SMNVEV (reference sequence). With 4 bases clipped from V and 13 bases from J, the junction kept 8 bases outside the gene matches. The CDR3 is made up of 14 amino acids. The sample belongs to a study of CD8+ T cells in alopecia areata. RNA, once extracted, was reverse transcribed into cDNA for use as the sequencing template. The method was immunoSEQ multiplex PCR; TCRdb's version includes in-frame clones alone and lacks a portion of them. The sample has 190,000 or so clones; roughly 53% are singletons.

The source of this sequence is a human donor with alopecia areata. The material was CD8+ T cells sorted from blood, obtained at week 24, from a patient treated with tofacitinib. The chain couples TRBV27 to TRBJ1-6, with 9 bases fitting TRBD1. The CDR3 loop is CASSSGQGFRPLHF. The DNA of the CDR3 is TGTGCCAGCAGTTCGGGACAGGGCTTTAGGCCCCTCCACTTT.